The 32 T cell receptor beta chains given below trace back to one sample, sequenced in a study of cytomegalovirus exposure and HLA in healthy donors. PCR was performed using 60 Vbeta and 13 Jbeta primers. Clones were sequenced by immunoSEQ multiplex PCR, and TCRdb holds only the in-frame ones, with some missing. This table holds about 140,000 clones, over 60% found once. The specimen was PBMCs. The receptors shown here come from a male donor in good health and CMV-seronegative.

Worth noting for this clone: Other DNA sequences in this sample translate to the same CDR3. This chain connects TRBV7-2 to TRBJ1-2; no clear D. Germline CDR1 reads SGHTA; CDR2 reads FQGNSA. Between the trimmed V and J ends, which lost 1 base and 1 base, there was a span of 7 bases. The CDR3 totals 14 residues. CDR3 amino acids: CASSLGGFNYGYTF. CDR3 nucleotides: TGTGCCAGCAGCTTAGGCGGCTTTAACTATGGCTACACCTTC.

The chain is built from TRBV4-2 and TRBJ2-2, with TRBD1 identical over 10 bases. CDR1 is LGHNA, CDR2 YNFKEQ, per germline. This CDR3 contains 16 residues. After removal of 0 bases from V and 6 bases from J, the junction contained 4 bases not matched to a gene. In DNA form, the CDR3 reads TGTGCCAGCAGCCAAGAGGGACAGGGGAGGGCCGGGGAGCTGTTTTTT. Translating gives CASSQEGQGRAGELFF.

The chain uses TRBV5-1 and TRBJ2-2, with 7 nucleotides matching TRBD1. The CDR3 covers 14 residues. From germline, CDR1 is SGHRS and CDR2 YFSETQ. J lost 2 bases, V lost 7 bases, and 5 bases had no gene match. The CDR3: CASLKGANTGELFF. Written as DNA, the CDR3 is TGCGCCAGCCTAAAGGGGGCCAACACCGGGGAGCTGTTTTTT.

The rearrangement links TRBV6-5 to TRBJ2-7; 8 positions agree with TRBD1. This CDR3 spans 14 amino acids. The V and J ends lost 2 bases and 2 bases, in that order; junction bases with no gene match: 2. Germline values: CDR1 MNHEY, CDR2 SVGAGI. The CDR3 sequence is CASSYGTGPYEQYF. CDR3 sequence (DNA): TGTGCCAGCAGTTACGGGACAGGTCCCTACGAGCAGTACTTC.

V usage is TRBV30 and J usage is TRBJ2-2, with D tentatively TRBD1 (5 bases). With 2 bases removed from V and 6 bases from J, the gap between germline ends came to 13 bases. The CDR3 contains 14 residues. Germline V gives CDR1 GTSNPN, CDR2 SVGIG (reference sequence). As DNA, the CDR3 is TGTGCCTGGAGTTCTACTCCAGGGTCCGGGGAGCTGTTTTTT. Translating gives CAWSSTPGSGELFF. Full variable domain (rest looked up from reference TRBV30 and TRBJ2-2): SQTIHQWPATLVQPVGSPLSLECTVEGTSNPNLYWYRQAAGRGLQLLFYSVGIGQISSEVPQNLSASRPQDRQFILSSKKLLLSDSGFYLCAWSSTPGSGELFFGEGSRLTVL.

The gene calls are TRBV28 and TRBJ1-1; D unresolved. The germline gives CDR1 MDHEN, CDR2 SYDVKM. V was pared by 5 bases and J by 1 base, with 11 bases between. CDR3 length equals 14 residues. The CDR3 loop reads CASSDPPGNTEAFF. In DNA, the CDR3 is TGTGCCAGCAGTGACCCCCCAGGGAACACTGAAGCTTTCTTT.

V and J are TRBV19 and TRBJ1-5, with D hard to call. CDR1 and CDR2 (germline): LNHDA, SQIVND (reference sequence). With 5 bases removed from V and 3 bases from J, the gap between germline ends came to 17 bases. The length of the CDR3 is 16 residues. In DNA, the CDR3 is TGTGCCAGTAGTTCCTACTCTGCTCCTGACAATCAGCCCCAGCATTTT. This encodes CASSSYSAPDNQPQHF.

The rearrangement joins TRBV15 to TRBJ2-5; D might be TRBD2 (6 bases). Gene TRBJ2-7 matches the end of the DNA better, so the J call may be wrong. The CDR3 runs to 15 residues. The germline CDR1 and CDR2 sequences are LNHNV and YYDKDF (reference sequence). The CDR3 DNA is TGTGCCACCAGCAGAGGGGGGACGGGGGTATACGAGCAGTACTTC. Encoded protein: CATSRGGTGVYEQYF.

Turning to this clone: A junction end diverges from the germline sequence, so it may reflect a read error. Other DNA sequences in the same sample also yield this CDR3. The V and J genes are TRBV23-1 and TRBJ2-2; D perhaps matches TRBD2 (6 bases). TRBV23-1 is reported as an ORF; its role is uncertain. The CDR3 runs to 13 residues. CDR3 in DNA: TGCGCCGGCGCTAACGGGGGAACCGGGGAGCTGTTCTTT. This sequence encodes CAGANGGTGELFF.

The sample holds a few counts of this clone. The gene calls are TRBV2 and TRBJ2-2; the match to TRBD1 covers 9 bases. In germline, CDR1 is SNHLY, CDR2 FYNNEI. J was trimmed by 3 bases and V by 4 bases; bases with no gene match: 9. CDR3 length equals 17 residues. The CDR3 loop is CASSATTGGRDTGELFF. For the CDR3, the DNA is TGTGCCAGCAGTGCTACGACAGGGGGTCGTGACACCGGGGAGCTGTTTTTT.

V is TRBV30 and J is TRBJ2-1; possible D gene TRBD2, 5 bases. Germline CDR1 and CDR2: GTSNPN and SVGIG (reference sequence). This CDR3 region has 10 residues. V lost 8 bases and J 10 bases, leaving 12 bases between the germline ends. CDR3 region: CAGGGEEQFF. The CDR3 DNA is TGTGCCGGAGGAGGAGAAGAGCAGTTCTTC.

The V call is TRBV25-1, the J call TRBJ2-7; TRBD2 is a possible D gene (6 bases). Germline V gene data show CDR1 as MGHDK and CDR2 as SYGVNS. The CDR3 runs to 14 residues. V lost 0 bases and J 6 bases, leaving 12 bases between the germline ends. CDR3: CASSEYGGTREQYF. DNA of the CDR3: TGTGCCAGCAGTGAATACGGAGGGACTCGCGAGCAGTACTTC.

This clone was counted once. One end of the junction fails to match germline, which may point to a read error. The genes are TRBV7-7 and TRBJ2-3; TRBD2 aligns across 8 bases. The CDR3 contains 16 residues. Per the germline V gene, CDR1 is SSHAT and CDR2 is FNYEAQ (reference sequence). The CDR3 nucleotides read TGTGCTAGCAGCTTAGAAGCGGGAGCTAGCACAGATACGCAGTATTTT. Translating it yields CASSLEAGASTDTQYF.

The chain combines TRBV5-3 with TRBJ2-7; D gene ambiguous. TRBV5-3 is filed as an ORF, its function uncertain. This CDR3 is 12 amino acids long. V was pared by 4 bases and J by 9 bases, with 14 bases between. DNA of the CDR3: TGTGCCAGAAGCCTATTTTGGGCCGCGCAGTACTTC. As protein: CARSLFWAAQYF.

This clone was found once. The chain has TRBV5-8 and TRBJ1-5; D is uncertain. V was shortened by 2 bases and J by 3 bases, with 12 bases between the two germline ends. This CDR3 comprises 15 residues. Germline V lookup: CDR1 SGHTS, CDR2 YDEGEE. The CDR3 loop is CASSFDRADNQPQHF. In DNA, the CDR3 is TGTGCCAGCAGCTTTGACCGAGCGGACAATCAGCCCCAGCATTTT. Complete variable domain (other parts from reference TRBV5-8 and TRBJ1-5): EAGVTQSPTHLIKTRGQQATLRCSPISGHTSVYWYQQALGLGLQFLLWYDEGEERNRGNFPPRFSGRQFPNYSSELNVNALELEDSALYLCASSFDRADNQPQHFGDGTRLSIL.

The chain links TRBV5-1 to TRBJ2-7, with 8 bases that match TRBD2. The V gene end was trimmed by 2 bases and the J gene end by 1 base; junction bases not matched to a gene: 8. The CDR3 totals 16 residues. The germline V gene has CDR1 SGHRS and CDR2 YFSETQ. The CDR3 nucleotides are TGCGCCAGCAGCTTTCGGGGGGGACTGTTGTCCTACGAGCAGTACTTC. Residues: CASSFRGGLLSYEQYF. Filled out from reference TRBV5-1 and TRBJ2-7, the complete variable domain reads KAGVTQTPRYLIKTRGQQVTLSCSPISGHRSVSWYQQTPGQGLQFLFEYFSETQRNKGNFPGRFSGRQFSNSRSEMNVSTLELGDSALYLCASSFRGGLLSYEQYFGPGTRLTVT.

This clone has a handful of counts. V usage is TRBV29-1 and J usage is TRBJ2-5; TRBD1 aligns across 10 bases. CDR3 size: 13 residues. Germline CDR1 is SQVTM and CDR2 is ANQGSEA. J gave up 5 bases and V 4 bases, and 4 bases lay outside the gene matches. The CDR3 DNA sequence: TGCAGCGTTGGGACAGGGGGTTCGGAGACCCAGTACTTC. Translation: CSVGTGGSETQYF.

The CDR3 bases are TGTGCCAGCAGCTTGTACAGCGGGACCTACAATGAGCAGTTCTTC. This codes for CASSLYSGTYNEQFF. V gene TRBV5-4 combines with J gene TRBJ2-1, with 7 bases matching TRBD2. The CDR3 runs 15 residues. The germline CDR1 and CDR2 sequences are SGHNT and YYREEE (reference sequence). V lost 1 base and J lost 2; bases outside the gene matches: 3.

V gene TRBV5-4 combines with J gene TRBJ2-6; D is undetermined. The CDR3 runs to 14 residues. The V and J ends lost 6 bases and 2 bases respectively, with 9 bases between them. The germline V gene has CDR1 SGHNT and CDR2 YYREEE (reference sequence). The CDR3 is CASTAEAGANVLTF. CDR3 sequence (DNA): TGTGCCAGCACGGCAGAGGCTGGGGCCAACGTCCTGACTTTC.

The chain carries TRBV9 and TRBJ2-3, with 7 bases identical to TRBD1. This CDR3 comprises 16 residues. After removal of 0 bases from V and 0 bases from J, the junction contained 4 bases not matched to a gene. Germline V gene sequence: CDR1 SGDLS, CDR2 YYNGEE. The DNA of the CDR3 is TGTGCCAGCAGCGTAGGGGGACAGCCAAGCACAGATACGCAGTATTTT. Protein sequence: CASSVGGQPSTDTQYF.

This chain links TRBV19 with TRBJ2-1, with 7 bases matching TRBD2. Unmatched junction bases numbered 15, after V lost 6 bases and J lost 4 bases. Germline CDR1 reads LNHDA; CDR2 reads SQIVND (reference sequence). There are 17 residues in the CDR3. This chain's CDR3 is CASSSGLLAARYNEQFF. The DNA of the CDR3 is TGTGCCAGTAGCTCCGGGCTTCTAGCGGCCCGATACAATGAGCAGTTCTTC.

The chain employs TRBV4-1 and TRBJ1-1; possibly TRBD1 for D (5 bases). Deletions cut 5 bases from V and 1 base from J, with 14 bases between. The CDR3 is made up of 15 amino acids. Germline-derived CDR1 and CDR2 are MGHRA and YSYEKL. The CDR3 region has the DNA TGCGCCAGCAGCTATATTGGCAGGGCGAACACTGAAGCTTTCTTT. This gives the protein CASSYIGRANTEAFF.

The table lists this clone with a few counts. This chain connects TRBV5-6 to TRBJ2-2; 9 bases match TRBD1. The CDR3 extends over 15 amino acids. Trimming cost V 3 bases and J 6 bases; bases outside gene matches: 6. From germline, CDR1 is SGHDT and CDR2 YYEEEE. The CDR3, as DNA: TGTGCCAGCAGCTCTATCCGACAGGGGGCCGGGGAGCTGTTTTTT. Translating gives CASSSIRQGAGELFF.

The J gene is TRBJ2-5, the V gene TRBV11-1; 7 bases are a match to TRBD2. The J call could be wrong; TRBJ2-7 is a better fit for the DNA end. CDR1 is SGHAT and CDR2 is FQDESV in the germline V gene (reference sequence). The CDR3 sequence is 15 residues long. CDR3 region: CASSLEGLRYNEQYF. CDR3 DNA sequence: TGTGCCAGCAGCTTAGAGGGACTAAGGTACAACGAGCAGTACTTC.

V and J are TRBV15 and TRBJ2-5; unclear D gene. V gave up 0 bases and J gave up 2 bases, with 10 bases separating them. The germline V gene has CDR1 LNHNV and CDR2 YYDKDF (reference sequence). The CDR3 consists of 15 residues. As DNA, the CDR3 is TGTGCCACCAGCAGAGATCGGCTAGAGCAAGAGACCCAGTACTTC. Translating it yields CATSRDRLEQETQYF.

The chain employs TRBV13 and TRBJ2-7, with D perhaps TRBD1 (6 bases). CDR1 and CDR2 (germline): PRHDT, FYEKMQ (reference sequence). The CDR3 has 15 amino acids. The V end was cut by 11 bases, the J end by 0 bases, with 20 bases between. The CDR3 loop reads CAPRLDSGSSYEQYF. CDR3 DNA sequence: TGTGCCCCCAGGCTGGACAGCGGCAGCTCCTACGAGCAGTACTTC. The variable domain in full, with the rest retrieved from reference TRBV13 and TRBJ2-7, is AAGVIQSPRHLIKEKRETATLKCYPIPRHDTVYWYQQGPGQDPQFLISFYEKMQSDKGSIPDRFSAQQFSDYHSELNMSSLELGDSALYFCAPRLDSGSSYEQYFGPGTRLTVT.

For the CDR3, the DNA is TGCGCCAGCAGCCTTCGGGGGAATCAGCCCCAGCATTTT. Translating gives CASSLRGNQPQHF. This rearrangement joins TRBV4-3 to TRBJ1-5; TRBD1 is a possible D gene (5 bases). The CDR3 length is 13 residues. Germline CDR1 and CDR2: LGHNA and YSLEER. V was trimmed by 4 bases and J by 4 bases, leaving 8 bases between them.

This clone has only one observation. The chain couples TRBV18 to TRBJ1-5; D gene uncertain. Trimming pared 0 bases from V and 2 bases from J, leaving 14 bases between. The germline V gene encodes CDR1 KGHSH and CDR2 LQKENI. This CDR3 has 17 amino acids. The CDR3 is CASSPPSGALGNQPQHF. CDR3 coding DNA: TGTGCCAGCTCACCACCTTCCGGAGCCCTGGGCAATCAGCCCCAGCATTTT.

The V gene is TRBV18, the J gene TRBJ1-2, with TRBD1 as a possible D gene (6 bases). Trimming took 2 bases from V and 3 from J, leaving 13 bases between them. The germline CDR1 and CDR2 sequences are KGHSH and LQKENI. This CDR3 region has 15 residues. This CDR3 is CASSPGGTRDYGYTF. CDR3 in DNA: TGTGCCAGCTCACCAGGGGGCACTAGGGACTATGGCTACACCTTC.

The table lists this clone with a few counts. The chain links TRBV4-2 to TRBJ2-5; D is possibly TRBD2 (5 bases). The V and J ends lost 0 bases and 5 bases respectively, with 16 bases between them. The CDR3 has 16 amino acids. Per the germline V gene, CDR1 is LGHNA and CDR2 is YNFKEQ. The CDR3 nucleotides read TGTGCCAGCAGCCAAGATAATACTAGACGCAGCGAGACCCAGTACTTC. Amino acid sequence: CASSQDNTRRSETQYF.

The CDR3 sequence: CASSETAAGAGTF. The CDR3 DNA reads as TGTGCCAGCAGTGAGACCGCAGCGGGTGCCGGTACCTTC. The chain recombines TRBV2 with TRBJ1-2; unclear D gene. There are 13 residues in the CDR3. Germline CDR1 reads SNHLY; CDR2 reads FYNNEI. Trimming left V 3 bases short and J 14 bases short, with 19 bases between.

The chain uses TRBV5-1 and TRBJ1-2; possibly TRBD1 for D (6 bases). Germline V gene sequence: CDR1 SGHRS, CDR2 YFSETQ. The CDR3 loop spans 14 amino acids. V was pared by 0 bases and J by 6 bases, with 12 bases between. For the CDR3, the DNA is TGCGCCAGCAGCTTGGGCGACAGGAGCGATGGCTACACCTTC. Translating gives CASSLGDRSDGYTF.